This entry is about one TCR beta chain. Its antigen specificity is not known. No much larger clone is present one base from it, and per-base qualities are unavailable. The sample is drawn from a study of beta chain features in type 1 diabetes (dated by TCRdb to the late 2010s). About the full investigation: Patients and healthy donors did not differ in mean age, gender distribution, total cell number or subset yield. The study compared the TCRB repertoires of sorted circulating CD4+ T cell subsets in recently diagnosed type 1 diabetes patients with those in matched healthy donors. A total of roughly 100 million sorted cells were examined across all samples, and the number of cells per subset was strongly correlated with RNA yield. Whereas all 30 or so donors provided naive and central memory subsets, regulatory and stem cell-like memory subsets were isolated from just 8 patients and roughly eight healthy donors. Overall study outcomes, separate from this receptor: Because cDNA was sequenced instead of genomic DNA, activated cells with high expression could be over-represented, although the groups did not differ in activation or CD3 levels. Naive, central memory and regulatory TCRB repertoires appeared more similar among patients than among healthy donors. Because the HLA sub-analyses included only small numbers of individuals, any influence of HLA type on TCRB rearrangement was left unresolved. PCR may preferentially amplify shorter templates, but because patient and control samples were amplified and corrected together, any resulting skew would affect both groups equally. A moderate but significant shortening of TCRB CDR3 length was observed in type 1 diabetes patients in all four CD4+ subsets. At VDJ recombination sites, patients with type 1 diabetes made fewer insertions and deleted more nucleotides, a pattern implying thymic rearrangement abnormalities.

Each donor gave one peripheral blood draw, averaging about 120 mL, which was collected into heparinised tubes. Using a panel that included CD45RO, CCR7, CD25, CD127, CD95 and CD27, naive, central memory, regulatory and stem cell-like memory CD4+ T cells were sorted on a BD FACSAria II. Purity was above 98% for every sorted population. Right away, PBMCs were isolated by Lymphoprep density gradient centrifugation and were stained directly, with no culture step. Samples were stained and sorted in pairs, with one healthy donor and one patient per experiment, so that batch effects were minimized. The CDR3 starts with the cysteine, ends with the phenylalanine, and has 16 residues. Kept here is only the CDR3 DNA, which spans 48 bases and is read in frame from base 1. Looking up the germline V gene yields CDR1 MGHRA and CDR2 YSYEKL. At the junction V is shortened by 0 bases and J by 6 bases; bases outside the gene matches: 8.

The entire isolated RNA was reverse transcribed using the High Capacity cDNA Reverse Transcription Kit, and thus expressed TCRB transcripts were sequenced. Deep immunoSEQ sequencing was performed on naive, central memory and regulatory T cell samples, with an average of roughly 3.5 million total reads per sample. Sorted cells were lysed in RLT buffer, and RNA was extracted using DNase-treated RNeasy Micro or Mini kits according to cell number. To prevent cross-contamination, every cell subset was processed on its own, while patient and healthy donor samples were processed together. Using the immunoSEQ multiplex PCR, TCRB sequences were amplified from cDNA into 87-bp fragments spanning the CDR3 region. Sequencing of the amplicons was done on the Illumina HiSeq platform. On the study's bioinformatics: PCR bias was computationally corrected using synthetic template baselines, reads within Hamming distance 2 were collapsed, and singletons that could not be merged were discarded. Reads were aligned against IMGT to assign V, D and J genes, CDR3 length and insertions or deletions at six rearrangement sites. Clonotype counts were normalized to sorted cell number within each subset before computing true diversity and Gini coefficients with the tcR R package. Repertoire sharing was quantified using the overlap coefficient calculated on TCRB nucleotide sequences. Out-of-frame TCRB sequences from naive cells were analyzed to stand in for the pre-selection repertoire. TCRdb took this table from immuneACCESS and kept in-frame rearrangements with V and J called. Such tables lack part of the clones; where checked against another copy, unresolved V genes explain under half of the gap, and the rest is unexplained. V, J and clone size are those of that table, while D and trimming were read from the DNA. The table for this sample lists around 300,000 clones; roughly 15% of them were counted only once. The leading ten clones occupy 0.015% of the sample.

This receptor was obtained from a man aged 18-30 years with type 1 diabetes. Sample: naive CD4+ T cells from blood. Taken with the paper, the label for cell subset or site translates to: true naive CD4+ T cells. The chain employs TRBV4-1 and TRBJ2-3, and 8 junctional nucleotides match TRBD1. The CDR3: CASSQDWTGNGDTQYF. The nucleotide sequence reads as follows: TGCGCCAGCAGCCAAGATTGGACAGGGAACGGGGATACGCAGTATTTT.